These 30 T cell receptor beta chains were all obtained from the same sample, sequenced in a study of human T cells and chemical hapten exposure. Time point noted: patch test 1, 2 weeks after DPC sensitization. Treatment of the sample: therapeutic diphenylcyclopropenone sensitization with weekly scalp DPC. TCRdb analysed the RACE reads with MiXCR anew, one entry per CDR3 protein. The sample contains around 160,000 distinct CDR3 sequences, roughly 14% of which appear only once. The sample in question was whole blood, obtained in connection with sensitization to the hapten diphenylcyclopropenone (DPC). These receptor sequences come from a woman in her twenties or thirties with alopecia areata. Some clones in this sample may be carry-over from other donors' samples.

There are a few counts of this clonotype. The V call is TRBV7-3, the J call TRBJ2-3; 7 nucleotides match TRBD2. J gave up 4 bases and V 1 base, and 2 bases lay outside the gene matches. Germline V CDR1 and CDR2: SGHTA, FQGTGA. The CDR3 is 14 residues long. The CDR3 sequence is CASSLSGSADTQYF. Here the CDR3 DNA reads TGTGCCAGCAGCTTAAGCGGGAGCGCAGATACGCAGTATTTT.

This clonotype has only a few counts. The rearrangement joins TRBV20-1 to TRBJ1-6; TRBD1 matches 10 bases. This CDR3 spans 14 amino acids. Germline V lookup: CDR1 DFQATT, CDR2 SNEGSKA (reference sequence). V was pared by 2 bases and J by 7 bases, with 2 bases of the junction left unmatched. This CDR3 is CSARTGQGNSPLHF. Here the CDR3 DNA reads TGCAGTGCTAGAACGGGACAGGGGAATTCACCCCTCCACTTT.

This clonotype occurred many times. In nucleotides, the CDR3 is TGTGCCAGCAGACAGGCTAATTTCAACGGGGAGCTGTTTTTT. It specifies CASRQANFNGELFF. The chain recombines TRBV6-1 with TRBJ2-2, with TRBD1 as a possible D gene (5 bases). The CDR3 covers 14 residues. Germline loops: CDR1 MNHNS, CDR2 SASEGT. Trimming stripped 6 bases from V and 7 bases from J, with 15 bases between.

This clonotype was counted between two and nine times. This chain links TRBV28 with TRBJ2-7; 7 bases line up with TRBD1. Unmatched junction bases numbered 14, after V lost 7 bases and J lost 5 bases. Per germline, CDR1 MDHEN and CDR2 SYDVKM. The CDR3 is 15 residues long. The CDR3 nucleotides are TGTGCCAGCACCGTGAGGACAGGTCGGATCCACGAGCAGTACTTC. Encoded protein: CASTVRTGRIHEQYF.

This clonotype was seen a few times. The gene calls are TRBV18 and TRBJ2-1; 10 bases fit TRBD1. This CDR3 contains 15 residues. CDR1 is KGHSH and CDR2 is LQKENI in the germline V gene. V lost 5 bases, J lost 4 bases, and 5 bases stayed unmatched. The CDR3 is CASSADRGPYNEQFF. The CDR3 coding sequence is TGTGCCAGCTCAGCAGACAGGGGGCCGTACAATGAGCAGTTCTTC.

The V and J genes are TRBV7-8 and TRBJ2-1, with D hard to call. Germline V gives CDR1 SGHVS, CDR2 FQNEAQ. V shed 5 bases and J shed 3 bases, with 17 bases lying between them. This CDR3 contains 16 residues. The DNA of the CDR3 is TGTGCCAGCAGCATGCGCGATCCTGGAGTCTACAATGAGCAGTTCTTC. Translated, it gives CASSMRDPGVYNEQFF.

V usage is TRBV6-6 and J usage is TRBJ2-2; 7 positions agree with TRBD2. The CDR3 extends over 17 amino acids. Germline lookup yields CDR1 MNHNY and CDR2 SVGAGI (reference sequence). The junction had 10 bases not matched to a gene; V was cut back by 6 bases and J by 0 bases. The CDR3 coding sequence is TGTGCCAGCAGGGGCCTCCGGGGGGAAACGAACACCGGGGAGCTGTTTTTT. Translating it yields CASRGLRGETNTGELFF.

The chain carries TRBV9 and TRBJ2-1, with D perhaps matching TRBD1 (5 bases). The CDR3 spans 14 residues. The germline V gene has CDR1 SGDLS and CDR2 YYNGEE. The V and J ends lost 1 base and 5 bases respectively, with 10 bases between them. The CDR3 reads CASSVTSGNNEQFF. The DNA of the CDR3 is TGTGCCAGCAGCGTAACATCAGGGAACAATGAGCAGTTCTTC.

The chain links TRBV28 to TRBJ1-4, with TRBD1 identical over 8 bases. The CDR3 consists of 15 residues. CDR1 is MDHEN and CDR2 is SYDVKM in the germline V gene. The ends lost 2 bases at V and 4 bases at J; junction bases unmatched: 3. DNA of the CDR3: TGTGCCAGCAGTTTAGGGACAGGACTTAATGAAAAACTGTTTTTT. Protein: CASSLGTGLNEKLFF.

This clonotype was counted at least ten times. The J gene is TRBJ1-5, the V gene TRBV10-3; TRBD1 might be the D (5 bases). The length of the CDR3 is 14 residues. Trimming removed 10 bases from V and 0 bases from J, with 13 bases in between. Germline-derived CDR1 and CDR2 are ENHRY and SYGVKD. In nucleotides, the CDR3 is TGTGCCAGCGACACAGGAGATAGCAATCAGCCCCAGCATTTT. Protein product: CASDTGDSNQPQHF.

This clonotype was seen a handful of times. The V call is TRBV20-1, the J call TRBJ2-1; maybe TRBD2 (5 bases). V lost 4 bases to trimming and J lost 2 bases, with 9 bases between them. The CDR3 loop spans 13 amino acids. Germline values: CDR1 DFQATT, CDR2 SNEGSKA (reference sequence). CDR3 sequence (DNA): TGCAGTGCTACCCGGGGAGCCTACAATGAGCAGTTCTTC. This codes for CSATRGAYNEQFF.

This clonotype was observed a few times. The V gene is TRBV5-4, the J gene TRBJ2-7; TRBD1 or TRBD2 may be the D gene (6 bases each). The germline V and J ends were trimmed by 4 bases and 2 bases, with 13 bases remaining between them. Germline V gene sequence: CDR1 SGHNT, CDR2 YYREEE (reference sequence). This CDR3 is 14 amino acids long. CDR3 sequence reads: CASSRDGGPYEQYF. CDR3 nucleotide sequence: TGTGCCAGCAGCCGGGACGGGGGCCCCTACGAGCAGTACTTC.

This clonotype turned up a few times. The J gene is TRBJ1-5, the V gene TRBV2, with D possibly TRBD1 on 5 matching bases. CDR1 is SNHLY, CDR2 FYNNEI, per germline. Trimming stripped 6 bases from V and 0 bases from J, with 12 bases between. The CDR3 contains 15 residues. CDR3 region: CASSIEGISNQPQHF. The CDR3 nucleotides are TGTGCCAGCAGCATAGAGGGGATTAGCAATCAGCCCCAGCATTTT.

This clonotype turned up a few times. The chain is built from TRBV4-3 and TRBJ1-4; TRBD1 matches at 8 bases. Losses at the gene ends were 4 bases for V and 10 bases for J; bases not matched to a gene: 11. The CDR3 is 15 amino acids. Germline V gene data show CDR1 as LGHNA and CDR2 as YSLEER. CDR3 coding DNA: TGCGCCAGCAGCCGAACAGGGGGGAGTGTTGGAAAACTGTTTTTT. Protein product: CASSRTGGSVGKLFF.

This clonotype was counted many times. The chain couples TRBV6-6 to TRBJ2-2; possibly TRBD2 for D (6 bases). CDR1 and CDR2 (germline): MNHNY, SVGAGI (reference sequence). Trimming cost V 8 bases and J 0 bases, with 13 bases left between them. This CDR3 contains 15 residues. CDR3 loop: CASGTSSANTGELFF. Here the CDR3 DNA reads TGTGCCAGCGGAACTAGCAGCGCGAACACCGGGGAGCTGTTTTTT.

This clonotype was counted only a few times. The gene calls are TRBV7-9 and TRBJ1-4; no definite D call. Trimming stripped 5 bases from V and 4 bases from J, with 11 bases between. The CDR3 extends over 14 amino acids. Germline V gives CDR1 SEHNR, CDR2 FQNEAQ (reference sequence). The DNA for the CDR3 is TGTGCCAGCAGCCTAACAGAGATTAATGAAAAACTGTTTTTT. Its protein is CASSLTEINEKLFF.

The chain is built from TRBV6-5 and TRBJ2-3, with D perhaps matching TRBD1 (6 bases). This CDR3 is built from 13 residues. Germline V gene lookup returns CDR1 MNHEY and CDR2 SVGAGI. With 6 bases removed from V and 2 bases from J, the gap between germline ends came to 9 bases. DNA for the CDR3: TGTGCCAGCAGGGGACAAAACACAGATACGCAGTATTTT. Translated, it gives CASRGQNTDTQYF.

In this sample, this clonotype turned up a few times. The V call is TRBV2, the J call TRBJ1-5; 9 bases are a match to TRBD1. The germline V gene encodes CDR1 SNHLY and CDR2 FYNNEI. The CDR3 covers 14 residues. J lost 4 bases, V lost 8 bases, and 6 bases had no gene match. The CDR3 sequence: CASDEDRGNQPQHF. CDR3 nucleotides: TGTGCCAGCGATGAAGACAGGGGGAATCAGCCCCAGCATTTT.

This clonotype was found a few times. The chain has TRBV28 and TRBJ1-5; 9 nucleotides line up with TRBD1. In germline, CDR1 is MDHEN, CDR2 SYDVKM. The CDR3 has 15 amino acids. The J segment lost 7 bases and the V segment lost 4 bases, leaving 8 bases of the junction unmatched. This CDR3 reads CASSWDRAGYQPQHF. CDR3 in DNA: TGTGCCAGCAGTTGGGACAGGGCCGGCTACCAGCCCCAGCATTTT.

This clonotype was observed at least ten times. CDR3 sequence (DNA): TGCAGTGCCCGAAGCGGGGGGGCAGGTGATACGCAGTATTTT. This codes for CSARSGGAGDTQYF. This rearrangement joins TRBV20-1 to TRBJ2-3; 10 nucleotides align to TRBD2. CDR3 size: 14 residues. Germline V CDR1 and CDR2: DFQATT, SNEGSKA (reference sequence). With V trimmed by 6 bases and J by 6 bases, 9 bases remained unmatched.

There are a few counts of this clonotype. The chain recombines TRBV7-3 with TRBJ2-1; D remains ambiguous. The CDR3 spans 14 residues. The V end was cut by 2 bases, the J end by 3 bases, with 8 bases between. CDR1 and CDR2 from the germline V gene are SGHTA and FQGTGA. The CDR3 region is CASSLRQNYNEQFF. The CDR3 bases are TGTGCCAGCAGCTTACGTCAGAACTACAATGAGCAGTTCTTC. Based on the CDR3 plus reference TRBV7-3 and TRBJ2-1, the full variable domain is GAGVSQTPSNKVTEKGKYVELRCDPISGHTALYWYRQSLGQGPEFLIYFQGTGAADDSGLPNDRFFAVRPEGSVSTLKIQRTERGDSAVYLCASSLRQNYNEQFFGPGTRLTVL.

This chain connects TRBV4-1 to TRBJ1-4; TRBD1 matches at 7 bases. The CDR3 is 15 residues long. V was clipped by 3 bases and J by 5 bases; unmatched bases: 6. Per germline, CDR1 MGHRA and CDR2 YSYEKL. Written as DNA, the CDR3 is TGCGCCAGCAGCCACCCCGACAGGGACAATGAAAAACTGTTTTTT. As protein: CASSHPDRDNEKLFF.

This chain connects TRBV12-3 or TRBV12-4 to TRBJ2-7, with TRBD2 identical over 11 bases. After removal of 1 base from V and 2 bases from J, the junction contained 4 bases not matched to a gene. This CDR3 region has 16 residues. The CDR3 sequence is CASSLGLAGLPYEQYF. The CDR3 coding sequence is TGTGCCAGCAGTTTAGGACTAGCGGGATTGCCCTACGAGCAGTACTTC.

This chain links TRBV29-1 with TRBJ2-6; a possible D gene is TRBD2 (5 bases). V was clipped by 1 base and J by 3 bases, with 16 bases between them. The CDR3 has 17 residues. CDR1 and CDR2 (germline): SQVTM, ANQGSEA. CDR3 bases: TGCAGCGTTGAAGCGGGTCCTAGCTTGGGTGGGGCCAACGTCCTGACTTTC. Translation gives CSVEAGPSLGGANVLTF.

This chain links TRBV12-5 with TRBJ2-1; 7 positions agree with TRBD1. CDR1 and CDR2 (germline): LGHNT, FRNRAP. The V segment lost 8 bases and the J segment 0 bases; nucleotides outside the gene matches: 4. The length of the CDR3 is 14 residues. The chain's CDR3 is CASTTGSSYNEQFF. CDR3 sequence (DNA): TGTGCTAGTACGACAGGGAGCTCCTACAATGAGCAGTTCTTC.

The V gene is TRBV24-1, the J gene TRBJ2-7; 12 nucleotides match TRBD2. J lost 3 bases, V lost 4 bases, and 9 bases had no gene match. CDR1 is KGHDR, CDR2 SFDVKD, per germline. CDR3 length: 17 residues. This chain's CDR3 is CATSDRRPGLAGYEQYF. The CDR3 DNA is TGTGCCACCAGTGACCGAAGACCGGGACTAGCGGGCTACGAGCAGTACTTC.

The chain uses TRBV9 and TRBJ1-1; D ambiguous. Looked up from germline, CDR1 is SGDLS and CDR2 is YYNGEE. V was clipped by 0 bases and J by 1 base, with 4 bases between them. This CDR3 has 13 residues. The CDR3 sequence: CASSVEGNTEAFF. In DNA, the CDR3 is TGTGCCAGCAGCGTAGAGGGGAACACTGAAGCTTTCTTT.

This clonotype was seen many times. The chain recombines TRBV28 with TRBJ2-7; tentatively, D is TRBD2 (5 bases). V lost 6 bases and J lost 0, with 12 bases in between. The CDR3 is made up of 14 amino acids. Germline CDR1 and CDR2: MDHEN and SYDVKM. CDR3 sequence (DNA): TGTGCCAGCAGCCCCCCAAGCGGCTCCTACGAGCAGTACTTC. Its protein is CASSPPSGSYEQYF.

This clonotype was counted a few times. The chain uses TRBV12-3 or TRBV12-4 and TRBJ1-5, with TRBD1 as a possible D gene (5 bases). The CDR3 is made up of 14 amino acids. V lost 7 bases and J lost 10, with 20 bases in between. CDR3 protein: CASTRDHPGPPQHF. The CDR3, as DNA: TGTGCCAGCACAAGGGACCACCCAGGACCACCCCAGCATTTT.

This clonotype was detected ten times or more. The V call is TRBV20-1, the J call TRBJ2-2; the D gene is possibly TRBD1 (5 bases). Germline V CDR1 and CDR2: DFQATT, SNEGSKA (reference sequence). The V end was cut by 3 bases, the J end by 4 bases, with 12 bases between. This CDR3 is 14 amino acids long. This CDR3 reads CSASYRQTTGELFF. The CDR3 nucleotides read TGCAGTGCTAGTTATCGACAGACCACCGGGGAGCTGTTTTTT.